The subject of this entry is one T cell receptor beta chain. These data belong to a study of T cells in Graves' hyperthyroidism and ophthalmopathy. Regions amplified from RNA transcripts were the TCR beta CDR3 regions. The HTBI primer set drove a first-round RT-PCR of the TCR CDR3. From the multiplex PCR reads, TCRdb called clonotypes with MiXCR, one entry per CDR3 protein. The data hold 350,000 or so distinct CDR3 sequences, with 21% observed a single time. CDR1 is SGHRS and CDR2 is YFSETQ in the germline V gene. V lost 5 bases and J lost 0; bases outside the gene matches: 7. The CDR3 is 15 residues long.

The rearrangement joins TRBV5-1 to TRBJ1-1; 7 bases map to TRBD1. The TCR originated in a woman in her fifties or sixties with Graves' hyperthyroidism. Sequences were obtained from blood. The CDR3 sequence is CASRPDGTVNTEAFF. CDR3 nucleotides: TGCGCCAGCAGACCCGACGGGACAGTGAACACTGAAGCTTTCTTT. Supplemented by reference TRBV5-1 and TRBJ1-1, the full variable domain reads KAGVTQTPRYLIKTRGQQVTLSCSPISGHRSVSWYQQTPGQGLQFLFEYFSETQRNKGNFPGRFSGRQFSNSRSEMNVSTLELGDSALYLCASRPDGTVNTEAFFGQGTRLTVV.